These 29 T cell receptor beta chains share one sample of origin, sequenced in a study of graft-versus-host responses after intestinal transplantation. For these TCRs, the target antigens are not known. Using immunoSEQ multiplex PCR, the repertoire was profiled, and TCRdb retains in-frame clones only, with some absent. Of around 110,000 clones in the sample, about nine tenths were seen once. Sequences were derived from unstimulated CD4+ T cells sorted from spleen or lymph node cells, sampled before intestinal transplant. The receptor set was obtained from a human donor who received an intestinal transplant.

Here the CDR3 reads CASSPTGTRAAGELFF. CDR3 DNA sequence: TGCGCCAGCAGCCCCACCGGGACTAGGGCGGCCGGGGAGCTGTTTTTT. The chain carries TRBV5-1 and TRBJ2-2, with 8 bases that match TRBD2. This CDR3 comprises 16 residues. V dropped 4 bases and J dropped 6; count of bases not matched to a gene: 11. Germline assignment: CDR1 SGHRS and CDR2 YFSETQ.

The chain recombines TRBV7-2 with TRBJ2-3; D is uncertain. The CDR3 contains 16 residues. V was cut by 2 bases and J by 2 bases, with 14 bases left in between. In germline, CDR1 is SGHTA, CDR2 FQGNSA. The CDR3 coding sequence is TGTGCCAGCAGCTTACATTCCGCTACCCCCACAGATACGCAGTATTTT. This sequence encodes CASSLHSATPTDTQYF.

The CDR3 nucleotides read TGTGCCAGCAGTTTCGACACCATTAGCACAGATACGCAGTATTTT. This translates into CASSFDTISTDTQYF. The J gene is TRBJ2-3, the V gene TRBV28, with D unclear. The length of the CDR3 is 15 residues. Germline CDR1 MDHEN, CDR2 SYDVKM. With 3 bases removed from V and 0 bases from J, the gap between germline ends came to 10 bases. Drawing the rest from reference TRBV28 and TRBJ2-3, the complete variable domain is DVKVTQSSRYLVKRTGEKVFLECVQDMDHENMFWYRQDPGLGLRLIYFSYDVKMKEKGDIPEGYSVSREKKERFSLILESASTNQTSMYLCASSFDTISTDTQYFGPGTRLTVL.

J is TRBJ2-7 and V is TRBV6-1; TRBD1 matches at 8 bases. The CDR3 loop spans 15 amino acids. The ends lost 5 bases at V and 1 base at J; junction bases unmatched: 7. Germline values: CDR1 MNHNS, CDR2 SASEGT. The CDR3 reads CASSRGQGISYEQYF. CDR3 nucleotide sequence: TGTGCCAGCAGTCGTGGACAGGGTATATCCTACGAGCAGTACTTC.

This sequence joins TRBV6-5 and TRBJ2-1; D unresolved. Germline V gene data show CDR1 as MNHEY and CDR2 as SVGAGI. Trimming stripped 2 bases from V and 8 bases from J, with 13 bases between. CDR3 length equals 14 residues. The CDR3 nucleotides are TGTGCCAGCAGTTACGTCCCGCCAGGCTATGAGCAGTTCTTC. It yields the protein CASSYVPPGYEQFF.

Comment on this clone: The sample carries other DNA sequences with the same CDR3. This rearrangement joins TRBV6-5 to TRBJ2-7; 11 bases are shared with TRBD1. The trim removed 0 bases at V and 3 bases at J, leaving 1 base unmatched. There are 15 residues in the CDR3. From germline, CDR1 is MNHEY and CDR2 SVGAGI. Written as DNA, the CDR3 is TGTGCCAGCAGTTACTCCGGGACAGGGGGCTACGAGCAGTACTTC. Encoded protein: CASSYSGTGGYEQYF.

The gene calls are TRBV28 and TRBJ2-3, with D unclear. The CDR3 has 12 amino acids. Trimming took off 3 bases at V and 8 bases at J, with 9 bases between the two ends. Germline V gene sequence: CDR1 MDHEN, CDR2 SYDVKM. In DNA form, the CDR3 reads TGTGCCAGCAGTTTTGGAGTTGTTACGCAGTATTTT. Translation gives CASSFGVVTQYF.

This clone was counted once. The chain joins TRBV6-1 to TRBJ1-1; TRBD1 matches 8 bases. The CDR3 runs 15 residues. Germline-derived CDR1 and CDR2 are MNHNS and SASEGT. J was trimmed by 0 bases and V by 6 bases; bases with no gene match: 6. CDR3: CASRTKTGVNTEAFF. CDR3 coding DNA: TGTGCCAGCAGGACCAAGACAGGGGTGAACACTGAAGCTTTCTTT.

J is TRBJ1-6 and V is TRBV9, with 8 nucleotides matching TRBD1. The germline CDR1 and CDR2 sequences are SGDLS and YYNGEE. With V trimmed by 5 bases and J by 3 bases, 13 bases remained unmatched. The CDR3 is 18 residues long. In nucleotides, the CDR3 is TGTGCCAGCAGTGCTACCGACAGGGGAGCCCTCTATAATTCACCCCTCCACTTT. This encodes CASSATDRGALYNSPLHF.

J is TRBJ1-2 and V is TRBV5-4, with 8 nucleotides matching TRBD1. Losses at the gene ends were 4 bases for V and 0 bases for J; bases not matched to a gene: 8. The V gene's germline CDR1 is SGHNT and CDR2 YYREEE (reference sequence). CDR3 length equals 16 residues. The CDR3 DNA follows: TGTGCCAGCAGCCAGAGGACAGGGAGGGCTAACTATGGCTACACCTTC. Amino acid sequence: CASSQRTGRANYGYTF.

This sequence joins TRBV28 and TRBJ1-3, with a possible D match to TRBD1 (5 bases). V lost 3 bases to trimming and J lost 7 bases, with 19 bases between them. CDR3 length: 16 amino acids. Germline assignment: CDR1 MDHEN and CDR2 SYDVKM. CDR3 DNA sequence: TGTGCCAGCAGTTTTGAAGGCGCAGGGTCGCGGAACACCATATATTTT. Translating gives CASSFEGAGSRNTIYF.

V and J are TRBV28 and TRBJ1-5; TRBD1 aligns across 8 bases. V was pared by 6 bases and J by 5 bases, with 9 bases of the junction left unmatched. The CDR3 totals 15 residues. Germline loops: CDR1 MDHEN, CDR2 SYDVKM. This chain's CDR3 is CASRQGDGEHQPQHF. As DNA, the CDR3 is TGTGCCAGCAGACAGGGGGATGGGGAACATCAGCCCCAGCATTTT.

This rearrangement joins TRBV5-1 to TRBJ2-3, with TRBD2 matching over 9 bases. With V trimmed by 0 bases and J by 8 bases, 7 bases remained unmatched. The CDR3 is 15 amino acids. Germline V gives CDR1 SGHRS, CDR2 YFSETQ. Here the CDR3 reads CASSLGGLAGSTQYF. The CDR3 nucleotides are TGCGCCAGCAGCTTGGGAGGCCTAGCGGGAAGTACGCAGTATTTT.

The V and J genes are TRBV28 and TRBJ2-7, with 11 nucleotides matching TRBD2. Trimming cost V 6 bases and J 4 bases; bases outside gene matches: 8. From germline, CDR1 is MDHEN and CDR2 SYDVKM. This CDR3 is 15 amino acids long. The CDR3 loop reads CASSYPGLAVYEQYF. CDR3 DNA sequence: TGTGCCAGCAGCTATCCGGGACTAGCGGTATACGAGCAGTACTTC.

This chain joins TRBV2 and TRBJ1-2; weak D call: TRBD1 (5 bases). V was cut by 3 bases and J by 4 bases, with 18 bases left in between. This CDR3 spans 16 amino acids. Germline CDR1 is SNHLY and CDR2 is FYNNEI. CDR3 bases: TGTGCCAGCAGTGAGCGATCACAGGAAATACCCTATGGCTACACCTTC. This translates into CASSERSQEIPYGYTF.

The chain combines TRBV5-6 with TRBJ2-3; possibly TRBD2 for D (6 bases). Trimming cost V 2 bases and J 2 bases, with 15 bases left between them. Looked up from germline, CDR1 is SGHDT and CDR2 is YYEEEE. This CDR3 comprises 16 residues. The CDR3 protein is CASSLRGTLLTDTQYF. The CDR3 DNA reads as TGTGCCAGCAGCTTACGCGGGACCCTCCTCACAGATACGCAGTATTTT. Full variable domain (rest looked up from reference TRBV5-6 and TRBJ2-3): DAGVTQSPTHLIKTRGQQVTLRCSPKSGHDTVSWYQQALGQGPQFIFQYYEEEERQRGNFPDRFSGHQFPNYSSELNVNALLLGDSALYLCASSLRGTLLTDTQYFGPGTRLTVL.

This rearrangement joins TRBV29-1 to TRBJ2-1; possibly TRBD1 for D (6 bases). CDR3 size: 14 residues. V lost 7 bases, J lost 2 bases, and 15 bases lay in between. Germline CDR1 is SQVTM and CDR2 is ANQGSEA. This chain's CDR3 is CSGRHRDPYNEQFF. The CDR3 DNA reads as TGCAGCGGGCGACACAGGGATCCCTACAATGAGCAGTTCTTC.

The chain links TRBV28 to TRBJ2-7, with D perhaps matching TRBD1 (5 bases). CDR1 is MDHEN, CDR2 SYDVKM, per germline. This CDR3 region has 17 residues. Trimming removed 6 bases from V and 4 bases from J, with 25 bases in between. DNA for the CDR3: TGTGCCAGCAGCTCAATTGGGGCCCGTGGGCCCCCATACGAGCAGTACTTC. It is translated as CASSSIGARGPPYEQYF.

The chain couples TRBV7-6 to TRBJ1-5, with a possible D match to TRBD1 (6 bases). The CDR3 has 15 amino acids. CDR1 is SGHVS and CDR2 is FNYEAQ in the germline V gene. V was shortened by 1 base and J by 5 bases, with 12 bases between the two germline ends. CDR3 amino acids: CASSLGGGMYQPQHF. The CDR3 DNA sequence: TGTGCCAGCAGCTTAGGAGGGGGAATGTATCAGCCCCAGCATTTT.

J is TRBJ1-5 and V is TRBV19, with D possibly TRBD1 on 5 matching bases. Deletions cut 2 bases from V and 4 bases from J, with 12 bases between. The CDR3 is made up of 15 amino acids. The germline V gene has CDR1 LNHDA and CDR2 SQIVND (reference sequence). In DNA, the CDR3 is TGTGCCAGTAGTATATTGGACAACAAAAATCAGCCCCAGCATTTT. Translated: CASSILDNKNQPQHF.

J is TRBJ2-5 and V is TRBV5-1, with D tentatively TRBD2 (6 bases). The CDR3 loop spans 15 amino acids. Germline CDR1 is SGHRS and CDR2 is YFSETQ. Trimming took 1 base from V and 2 from J, leaving 12 bases between them. The CDR3: CASSLTGTVQETQYF. The CDR3 nucleotides are TGCGCCAGCAGCTTGACCGGGACTGTACAAGAGACCCAGTACTTC.

The chain uses TRBV2 and TRBJ2-2, with TRBD1 matching over 10 bases. The CDR3 length is 15 residues. V dropped 11 bases and J dropped 2; count of bases not matched to a gene: 8. Germline V gene lookup returns CDR1 SNHLY and CDR2 FYNNEI. The CDR3 loop reads CAGLRDRGNTGELFF. The CDR3 region has the DNA TGTGCCGGTTTAAGGGACAGGGGAAACACCGGGGAGCTGTTTTTT.

This sequence joins TRBV2 and TRBJ2-5, with D possibly matching TRBD2 (5 bases). The V gene lost 4 bases and the J gene lost 5 bases, with 14 bases spanning the gap. The CDR3 consists of 14 residues. Germline V gene sequence: CDR1 SNHLY, CDR2 FYNNEI. CDR3 nucleotide sequence: TGTGCCAGCAGTGTTGAGCGGTTAGGGGAGACCCAGTACTTC. Encoded protein: CASSVERLGETQYF.

The CDR3 DNA reads as TGTGCCAGCAGCTTAGCGAGACTAGGGTTGGAGACCCAGTACTTC. This translates into CASSLARLGLETQYF. The chain uses TRBV7-2 and TRBJ2-5, with D possibly matching TRBD2 (6 bases). V was shortened by 0 bases and J by 5 bases, with 13 bases between the two germline ends. The CDR3 has 15 residues. Germline-derived CDR1 and CDR2 are SGHTA and FQGNSA.

V gene TRBV10-3 combines with J gene TRBJ1-1; no clear D. The CDR3 runs 14 residues. Trimming shortened V by 0 bases and J by 5 bases, and 10 bases separated the two germline ends. Germline loops: CDR1 ENHRY, CDR2 SYGVKD. This CDR3 is CAISESQRRTEAFF. Here the CDR3 DNA reads TGTGCCATCAGTGAGTCCCAAAGGAGAACTGAAGCTTTCTTT.

This rearrangement joins TRBV6-6 to TRBJ1-5; 8 bases are a match to TRBD1. This CDR3 has 13 amino acids. Germline V gene sequence: CDR1 MNHNY, CDR2 SVGAGI (reference sequence). J gave up 6 bases and V 7 bases, and 5 bases lay outside the gene matches. The CDR3 DNA reads as TGTGCCAGCACCCGGACAGGGCCTCAGCCCCAGCATTTT. It codes for CASTRTGPQPQHF.

CDR3 sequence: CASSKTGPNTGELFF. CDR3 coding DNA: TGTGCCAGCAGTAAGACAGGGCCGAACACCGGGGAGCTGTTTTTT. V usage is TRBV6-1 and J usage is TRBJ2-2; 7 bases fit TRBD1. CDR1 and CDR2 from the germline V gene are MNHNS and SASEGT. The CDR3 has 15 amino acids. Trimming at V came to 5 bases and at J to 0 bases, leaving 3 bases not matched to a gene.

The gene calls are TRBV6-1 and TRBJ1-1; D is unclear. Germline V gives CDR1 MNHNS, CDR2 SASEGT. This CDR3 spans 14 amino acids. V was shortened by 9 bases and J by 2 bases, with 16 bases between the two germline ends. CDR3 protein: CASGGGPYNTEAFF. The CDR3 DNA reads TGTGCCAGTGGAGGTGGACCCTATAACACTGAAGCTTTCTTT.

Only one count was recorded for this clone. CDR3 sequence (DNA): TGCGCCAGCAGCTTGGGTCCCCAACTAGCGGGGGGGCCCACAGATACGCAGTATTTT. Protein product: CASSLGPQLAGGPTDTQYF. The rearrangement uses TRBV5-1 and TRBJ2-3; 13 nucleotides agree with TRBD2. Losses at the gene ends were 0 bases for V and 2 bases for J; bases not matched to a gene: 9. From germline, CDR1 is SGHRS and CDR2 YFSETQ. The CDR3 runs to 19 residues.